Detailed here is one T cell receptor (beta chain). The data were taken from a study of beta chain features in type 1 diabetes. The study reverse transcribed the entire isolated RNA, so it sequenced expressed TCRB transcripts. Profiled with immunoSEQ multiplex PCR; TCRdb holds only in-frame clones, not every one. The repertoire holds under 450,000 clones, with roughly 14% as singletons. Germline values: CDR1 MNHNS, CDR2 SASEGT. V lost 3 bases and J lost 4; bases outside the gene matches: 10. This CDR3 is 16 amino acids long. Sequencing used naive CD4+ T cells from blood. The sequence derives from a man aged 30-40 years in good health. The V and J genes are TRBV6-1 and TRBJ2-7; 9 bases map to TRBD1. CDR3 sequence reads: CASSDQKGQGVYEQYF. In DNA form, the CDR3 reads TGTGCCAGCAGTGACCAGAAGGGACAGGGAGTGTACGAGCAGTACTTC.